These 10 T cell receptor beta chains were sequenced from one sample in a study of T cell responses to AZD1222 COVID-19 vaccine. Libraries were prepared by immunoSEQ multiplex PCR; TCRdb keeps only in-frame clonotypes and omits some of them. The data contain about 150,000 clones, about nine tenths of them singletons. The sequencing used peripheral blood, collected on day 0 of AZD1222 vaccination. The origin of the receptors is an adult in good health.

This clone was found a few times. This chain links TRBV28 with TRBJ1-5, with D unresolved. Germline V CDR1 and CDR2: MDHEN, SYDVKM. Trimming removed 3 bases at V and 5 bases at J, with 5 bases between. This CDR3 is 12 amino acids long. The CDR3 DNA sequence: TGTGCCAGCAGTTTTTCGGATCAGCCCCAGCATTTT. Its translation: CASSFSDQPQHF.

This chain links TRBV19 with TRBJ2-1; unclear D gene. V dropped 5 bases and J dropped 3 bases, with 8 bases sitting between them. This CDR3 is built from 13 residues. CDR1 LNHDA and CDR2 SQIVND come from the germline V gene (reference sequence). CDR3 coding DNA: TGTGCCAGTAGTCGCGAACACTACAATGAGCAGTTCTTC. This gives the protein CASSREHYNEQFF.

The chain joins TRBV7-2 to TRBJ1-5, with TRBD1 as a possible D gene (5 bases). The V end was cut by 1 base, the J end by 3 bases, with 19 bases between. The CDR3 is 18 residues long. Germline V lookup: CDR1 SGHTA, CDR2 FQGNSA. CDR3 sequence: CASSLGAEAGGSNQPQHF. For the CDR3, the DNA is TGTGCCAGCAGCTTAGGGGCGGAAGCCGGGGGATCCAATCAGCCCCAGCATTTT.

The J gene is TRBJ1-5, the V gene TRBV10-3; the match to TRBD1 covers 8 bases. Unmatched junction bases numbered 6, after V lost 4 bases and J lost 7 bases. This CDR3 is 14 amino acids long. Germline V gene lookup returns CDR1 ENHRY and CDR2 SYGVKD. The CDR3 here is CAISADRANQPQHF. DNA for the CDR3: TGTGCCATCAGTGCGGACAGGGCAAACCAGCCCCAGCATTTT.

The rearrangement joins TRBV21-1 to TRBJ1-6. TRBV21-1 has pseudogene status. The CDR3 has 14 residues. The CDR3 DNA sequence: TGTGCCAGCAGCAAAGGGGACGCAAATTCACCCCTCCACTTT. Protein: CASSKGDANSPLHF.

For this clone: An end of the junction does not agree with germline; a read error may underlie this. This rearrangement joins TRBV4-2 to TRBJ1-4; D is possibly TRBD1 (6 bases). In germline, CDR1 is LGHNA, CDR2 YNFKEQ. CDR3 size: 15 residues. In DNA form, the CDR3 reads TGTGTCAGCAGCCGACGGCAGGGGACTAATGAAAAACTGTTTTTT. Translated: CVSSRRQGTNEKLFF.

The chain combines TRBV24-1 with TRBJ1-2, with D hard to call. Germline assignment: CDR1 KGHDR and CDR2 SFDVKD. CDR3 length: 12 residues. Trimming removed 9 bases at V and 6 bases at J, with 13 bases between. CDR3 in amino acids: CATQAGRDGYTF. The CDR3 DNA follows: TGTGCCACCCAGGCTGGGCGAGATGGCTACACCTTC.

This chain links TRBV5-8 with TRBJ1-4; 10 nucleotides agree with TRBD1. V lost 7 bases, J lost 7 bases, and 7 bases stayed unmatched. CDR1 SGHTS and CDR2 YDEGEE come from the germline V gene. The CDR3 runs to 14 residues. In DNA form, the CDR3 reads TGTGCCAGCGGACATAGGACAGGGGGTGAAAAACTGTTTTTT. Its protein is CASGHRTGGEKLFF.

There are a few counts of this clone. The chain employs TRBV4-1 and TRBJ1-6, with 12 nucleotides matching TRBD1. V shed 0 bases, J shed 10 bases, and the junction held 4 bases outside the gene matches. Germline values: CDR1 MGHRA, CDR2 YSYEKL. The length of the CDR3 is 16 residues. The CDR3 region is CASSQDAGTGGSPLHF. CDR3 DNA sequence: TGCGCCAGCAGCCAAGATGCCGGGACAGGGGGCTCACCCCTCCACTTT.

The J gene is TRBJ2-1, the V gene TRBV6-5; 8 bases are a match to TRBD2. Germline assignment: CDR1 MNHEY and CDR2 SVGAGI. The length of the CDR3 is 15 residues. V shed 1 base and J 6 bases; nucleotides not matched to a gene: 5. The chain's CDR3 is CASSYFGRAGNEQFF. The CDR3 DNA follows: TGTGCCAGCAGTTACTTCGGGAGGGCCGGCAATGAGCAGTTCTTC.